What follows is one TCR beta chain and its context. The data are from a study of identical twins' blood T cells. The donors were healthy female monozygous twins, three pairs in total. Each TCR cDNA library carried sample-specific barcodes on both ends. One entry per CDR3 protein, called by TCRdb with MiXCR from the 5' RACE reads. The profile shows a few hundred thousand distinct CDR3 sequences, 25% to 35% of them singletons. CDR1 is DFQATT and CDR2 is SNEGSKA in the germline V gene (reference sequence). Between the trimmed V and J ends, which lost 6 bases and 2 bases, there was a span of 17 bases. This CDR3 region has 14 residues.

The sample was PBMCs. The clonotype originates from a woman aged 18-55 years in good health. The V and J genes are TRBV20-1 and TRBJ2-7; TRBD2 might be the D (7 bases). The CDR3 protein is CSAERGGRAYEQYF. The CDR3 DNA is TGCAGTGCAGAAAGGGGGGGTCGCGCCTACGAGCAGTACTTC.